This TCR beta chain appears in the sequencing data of a study of blood T cell repertoires in COVID-19. The wider study: COVID-19 samples collected from the United States, Italy and Spain covered acute and convalescent phases.

Germline CDR1 MNHNY, CDR2 SVGAGI (reference sequence). The trim removed 0 bases at V and 5 bases at J, leaving 3 bases unmatched. The CDR3 covers 14 residues. TCRdb keeps only in-frame clones here, not all; method: immunoSEQ multiplex PCR. The sample lists 250,000 or so clones, roughly four fifths occurring once. This TCR came from a woman at least 80 years old with acute or convalescent COVID-19. The chain recombines TRBV6-6 with TRBJ1-1; the match to TRBD1 covers 7 bases. Sequencing used peripheral blood. Here the CDR3 DNA reads TGTGCCAGCAGTTACTCAGGCAGGGGGACTGAAGCTTTCTTT. This sequence encodes CASSYSGRGTEAFF.